This entry lists 5 T cell receptor beta chains sequenced from one sample in a study of monozygotic twins with inflammatory bowel disease. TCRdb processed the 5' RACE reads again and assigns one entry to each CDR3 protein, with no DNA. The specimen's table records 300,000 to 350,000 distinct CDR3 sequences. Input material: blood. The receptors stem from a human donor with ulcerative colitis or Crohn's disease, or a healthy co-twin of an affected twin (not recorded which).

The rearrangement links TRBV20-1 to TRBJ1-1. CDR3 length equals 11 residues. Germline CDR1 DFQATT, CDR2 SNEGSKA (reference sequence). The CDR3 sequence is CSAKDGVVAFF.

The chain is built from TRBV5-5 and TRBJ1-5; the TCRdb D gene call, TRBD1, has no DNA to confirm it. CDR1 and CDR2 (germline): SGHKS, YYEKEE (reference sequence). This CDR3 is built from 12 residues. CDR3 residues: CASSLNRGSEHF.

CDR3 amino acids: CASSVEWGETQYF. The chain is built from TRBV13 and TRBJ2-3. CDR1 PRHDT and CDR2 FYEKMQ come from the germline V gene (reference sequence). The CDR3 totals 13 residues.

The chain joins TRBV3-1 to TRBJ2-5. Germline V gene data show CDR1 as LGHDT and CDR2 as YNNKEL (reference sequence). The CDR3 length is 15 residues. The CDR3 here is CASSQDSGFQETQYF.

The gene calls are TRBV28 and TRBJ1-4; the D call from TCRdb, TRBD1, cannot be confirmed without DNA. CDR3 length: 14 residues. Germline CDR1 MDHEN, CDR2 SYDVKM. The chain's CDR3 is CASSTPDSIEKLFF.